These 32 T cell receptor beta chains were sequenced from one sample in a study of blood T cell repertoires in COVID-19. Libraries were prepared by immunoSEQ multiplex PCR; TCRdb keeps only in-frame clonotypes and omits some of them. The table includes approximately 320,000 clones, roughly 85% detected once. The material sequenced was peripheral blood. The receptors were sampled from a human donor in a cohort sampled during active COVID-19.

This chain's CDR3 is CASSFRHPTYNEQFF. The CDR3, as DNA: TGCGCCAGCAGCTTCAGACACCCCACCTACAATGAGCAGTTCTTC. V usage is TRBV5-1 and J usage is TRBJ2-1; D gene uncertain. Deletions cut 2 bases from V and 2 bases from J, with 11 bases between. The germline V gene encodes CDR1 SGHRS and CDR2 YFSETQ. CDR3 length: 15 residues.

The chain links TRBV27 to TRBJ2-7, with 7 bases lining up with TRBD1. CDR3 length: 13 amino acids. Losses at the gene ends were 6 bases for V and 4 bases for J; bases not matched to a gene: 6. Germline CDR1 is MNHEY and CDR2 is SMNVEV (reference sequence). CDR3 bases: TGTGCCAGCAGCCAGGGGGTGACGTACGAGCAGTACTTC. Encoded protein: CASSQGVTYEQYF.

This rearrangement joins TRBV5-6 to TRBJ1-2, with TRBD1 as a possible D gene (5 bases). V lost 0 bases and J lost 8, with 20 bases in between. This CDR3 is built from 16 residues. Per germline, CDR1 SGHDT and CDR2 YYEEEE. The CDR3 DNA follows: TGTGCCAGCAGCTTGGATCAGGGCATCTCTCTTAAGGGCTACACCTTC. Protein: CASSLDQGISLKGYTF.

In DNA, the CDR3 is TGTGCCAGCAGACCCTCAGTGGGGGGTACCTACGAGCAGTACTTC. Its protein product is CASRPSVGGTYEQYF. The genes are TRBV7-9 and TRBJ2-7; D might be TRBD2 (6 bases). The CDR3 has 15 amino acids. From germline, CDR1 is SEHNR and CDR2 FQNEAQ (reference sequence). V gave up 6 bases and J gave up 2 bases, with 17 bases separating them.

The chain combines TRBV27 with TRBJ1-2; D is possibly TRBD1 (6 bases). V dropped 2 bases and J dropped 2 bases, with 15 bases sitting between them. Germline-derived CDR1 and CDR2 are MNHEY and SMNVEV (reference sequence). The CDR3 consists of 16 residues. This CDR3 reads CASSLTVMDRNYGYTF. CDR3 sequence (DNA): TGTGCCAGCAGTTTAACGGTAATGGACAGAAACTATGGCTACACCTTC.

The chain combines TRBV7-8 with TRBJ1-4; 7 bases are shared with TRBD1. Per the germline V gene, CDR1 is SGHVS and CDR2 is FQNEAQ. This CDR3 spans 14 amino acids. V lost 5 bases to trimming and J lost 5 bases; unmatched junction nucleotides: 5. The CDR3 protein is CASSPRDSNEKLFF. The CDR3 DNA follows: TGTGCCAGCAGCCCCCGGGACAGCAATGAAAAACTGTTTTTT.

This rearrangement joins TRBV5-4 to TRBJ1-1; D gene uncertain. The CDR3 consists of 14 residues. V lost 4 bases, J lost 0 bases, and 10 bases lay in between. Looked up from germline, CDR1 is SGHNT and CDR2 is YYREEE (reference sequence). CDR3 sequence (DNA): TGTGCCAGCAGCCCATCTTCGGTGAACACTGAAGCTTTCTTT. It encodes CASSPSSVNTEAFF.

The chain uses TRBV5-1 and TRBJ1-2, with 8 positions matching TRBD1. The CDR3 is 16 residues long. Germline assignment: CDR1 SGHRS and CDR2 YFSETQ. The V and J ends lost 4 bases and 7 bases, in that order; junction bases with no gene match: 15. CDR3: CASSARSQGEVSGYTF. DNA for the CDR3: TGCGCCAGCAGCGCTAGATCACAGGGGGAAGTAAGTGGCTACACCTTC.

The chain links TRBV18 to TRBJ1-4, with D hard to call. The CDR3 totals 14 residues. Germline V gives CDR1 KGHSH, CDR2 LQKENI. The V end was cut by 2 bases, the J end by 2 bases, with 6 bases between. CDR3 amino acids: CASSPAGTNEKLFF. The CDR3 DNA follows: TGTGCCAGCTCACCAGCGGGGACTAATGAAAAACTGTTTTTT.

V and J are TRBV2 and TRBJ2-3, with 9 bases that match TRBD2. The CDR3 extends over 11 amino acids. Germline CDR1 reads SNHLY; CDR2 reads FYNNEI. Trimming removed 5 bases from V and 12 bases from J; junction bases left unmatched: 3. The CDR3 DNA reads TGTGCCAGCAGTCCGGGACTAGCACAGTATTTT. This codes for CASSPGLAQYF.

V is TRBV11-2 and J is TRBJ2-1, with 10 bases lining up with TRBD2. V shed 1 base and J 6 bases; nucleotides not matched to a gene: 6. The CDR3 spans 16 residues. Looked up from germline, CDR1 is SGHAT and CDR2 is FQNNGV. The CDR3 protein is CASSLGLAGARNEQFF. The CDR3, as DNA: TGTGCCAGCAGCTTAGGGCTAGCGGGGGCACGCAATGAGCAGTTCTTC.

This clone was detected a few times. The chain combines TRBV24-1 with TRBJ1-1; 8 bases are a match to TRBD1. The germline V gene has CDR1 KGHDR and CDR2 SFDVKD. This CDR3 is built from 14 residues. Trimming took 5 bases from V and 1 from J; bases not matched to a gene: 2. CDR3 amino acids: CATSGGQGNTEAFF. Written as DNA, the CDR3 is TGTGCCACCAGTGGTGGACAGGGGAACACTGAAGCTTTCTTT.

The V and J genes are TRBV7-3 and TRBJ2-6; D is ambiguous. The CDR3 has 16 amino acids. Trimming removed 2 bases from V and 2 bases from J, with 10 bases in between. Germline V lookup: CDR1 SGHTA, CDR2 FQGTGA. For the CDR3, the DNA is TGTGCCAGCAGCTTAGATGGAGAAACTGGGGCCAACGTCCTGACTTTC. Amino acids: CASSLDGETGANVLTF.

Remarks on this clone: The same CDR3 can be traced to other DNA sequences in this sample. V and J are TRBV5-6 and TRBJ1-1, with D uncertain. Trimming removed 1 base at V and 4 bases at J, with 5 bases between. Germline values: CDR1 SGHDT, CDR2 YYEEEE. The CDR3 is made up of 12 amino acids. In nucleotides, the CDR3 is TGTGCCAGCAGCTTGCGGGGCACTGAAGCTTTCTTT. Its protein product is CASSLRGTEAFF.

The chain combines TRBV5-5 with TRBJ2-1; no clear D. V lost 0 bases and J 7 bases, leaving 8 bases between the germline ends. This CDR3 is built from 13 residues. From germline, CDR1 is SGHKS and CDR2 YYEKEE (reference sequence). CDR3 in amino acids: CASSLGLYNEQFF. The DNA for the CDR3 is TGTGCCAGCAGCTTGGGCCTCTATAATGAGCAGTTCTTC.

This sequence joins TRBV29-1 and TRBJ1-5; 8 bases are shared with TRBD1. Germline V gene sequence: CDR1 SQVTM, CDR2 ANQGSEA. The CDR3 totals 15 residues. V shed 6 bases and J 2 bases; nucleotides not matched to a gene: 9. The CDR3 protein is CSVEYGQGGNQPQHF. The DNA for the CDR3 is TGCAGCGTGGAGTATGGACAGGGTGGCAATCAGCCCCAGCATTTT.

This chain connects TRBV7-9 to TRBJ2-1, with 13 bases fitting TRBD2. The CDR3 spans 14 residues. J was trimmed by 2 bases and V by 11 bases; bases with no gene match: 3. Germline V CDR1 and CDR2: SEHNR, FQNEAQ (reference sequence). The CDR3 here is CAETSGGTYNEQFF. The CDR3 bases are TGTGCCGAGACTAGCGGGGGGACCTACAATGAGCAGTTCTTC.

J is TRBJ1-5 and V is TRBV24-1, with TRBD1 identical over 8 bases. Per germline, CDR1 KGHDR and CDR2 SFDVKD. The ends lost 5 bases at V and 2 bases at J; junction bases unmatched: 7. CDR3 length equals 16 residues. The chain's CDR3 is CATSAGPGQGNQPQHF. As DNA, the CDR3 is TGTGCCACCAGTGCCGGACCGGGACAGGGCAATCAGCCCCAGCATTTT.

The chain has TRBV5-1 and TRBJ2-2, with D tentatively TRBD2 (6 bases). V dropped 2 bases and J dropped 0 bases, with 8 bases sitting between them. CDR3 length: 15 amino acids. CDR1 and CDR2 from the germline V gene are SGHRS and YFSETQ. CDR3: CASSFTGANTGELFF. For the CDR3, the DNA is TGCGCCAGCAGCTTCACGGGGGCGAACACCGGGGAGCTGTTTTTT.

The rearrangement uses TRBV25-1 and TRBJ2-7; TRBD1 matches 8 bases. With V trimmed by 6 bases and J by 3 bases, 7 bases remained unmatched. This CDR3 region has 14 residues. Germline V gives CDR1 MGHDK, CDR2 SYGVNS. The CDR3 nucleotides are TGTGCCAGCAGCCAGAGACAGGGGATCTACGAGCAGTACTTC. Translation: CASSQRQGIYEQYF.

The gene calls are TRBV15 and TRBJ1-2; perhaps TRBD1 as D (6 bases). CDR1 is LNHNV, CDR2 YYDKDF, per germline (reference sequence). This CDR3 has 13 residues. The V end was cut by 1 base, the J end by 8 bases, with 11 bases between. The CDR3 is CATSRGQGFGYTF. CDR3 DNA: TGTGCCACCAGCAGAGGGCAGGGGTTCGGCTACACCTTC.

The chain recombines TRBV10-2 with TRBJ1-3, with no clear D. CDR1 and CDR2 (germline): WSHSY, SAAADI. Trimming removed 3 bases from V and 4 bases from J, with 4 bases in between. CDR3 length: 12 amino acids. The CDR3 loop is CASSDTGNTIYF. The CDR3 DNA reads as TGCGCCAGCAGTGACACAGGAAACACCATATATTTT.

This chain connects TRBV6-1 to TRBJ2-7; 9 nucleotides agree with TRBD1. The germline CDR1 and CDR2 sequences are MNHNS and SASEGT. The CDR3 runs to 17 residues. The trim removed 1 base at V and 4 bases at J, leaving 11 bases unmatched. In DNA, the CDR3 is TGTGCCAGCAGTGAAGAATTATGGGACAGGGAATTATACGAGCAGTACTTC. This translates into CASSEELWDRELYEQYF.

The chain is built from TRBV5-1 and TRBJ2-3; 7 nucleotides align to TRBD2. Germline CDR1 reads SGHRS; CDR2 reads YFSETQ. Trimming cost V 7 bases and J 2 bases; bases outside gene matches: 10. The CDR3 has 15 residues. CDR3 protein: CASRYELAVTDTQYF. The CDR3 region has the DNA TGCGCCAGCCGCTACGAGCTAGCGGTCACAGATACGCAGTATTTT.

CDR3 protein: CASSLGQGNTEAFF. The CDR3 DNA sequence: TGTGCCAGCAGCTTGGGACAGGGGAACACTGAAGCTTTCTTT. The chain recombines TRBV11-3 with TRBJ1-1, with 9 bases lining up with TRBD1. The CDR3 consists of 14 residues. Germline CDR1 and CDR2: SGHNT and YENEEA. V lost 3 bases to trimming and J lost 1 base; unmatched junction nucleotides: 0.

The chain couples TRBV2 to TRBJ2-7; TRBD1 aligns across 7 bases. The CDR3 has 15 residues. Trimming removed 4 bases from V and 3 bases from J; junction bases left unmatched: 9. Germline CDR1 is SNHLY and CDR2 is FYNNEI. In DNA form, the CDR3 reads TGTGCCAGCAGTGGAGACAGGGTGGGCAACTACGAGCAGTACTTC. Residues: CASSGDRVGNYEQYF.

The V gene is TRBV29-1, the J gene TRBJ1-2, with a possible D match to TRBD1 (6 bases). Per the germline V gene, CDR1 is SQVTM and CDR2 is ANQGSEA. The CDR3 extends over 14 amino acids. V lost 7 bases and J 2 bases, leaving 17 bases between the germline ends. CDR3 DNA sequence: TGCAGCGCGTATACAGGGCTGAGAAACTATGGCTACACCTTC. Translating gives CSAYTGLRNYGYTF.

Worth noting for this clone: Distinct nucleotide sequences in the sample also encode this CDR3. The genes are TRBV27 and TRBJ1-2; 10 bases match TRBD1. Per the germline V gene, CDR1 is MNHEY and CDR2 is SMNVEV (reference sequence). The CDR3 spans 14 residues. J was trimmed by 4 bases and V by 3 bases; bases with no gene match: 2. The CDR3 reads CASSLGDRGYGYTF. The CDR3 region has the DNA TGTGCCAGCAGTTTGGGGGACAGGGGCTATGGCTACACCTTC.

This chain links TRBV24-1 with TRBJ1-2, with 8 bases matching TRBD1. The CDR3 runs 14 residues. Germline V gene data show CDR1 as KGHDR and CDR2 as SFDVKD. V was clipped by 3 bases and J by 7 bases; unmatched bases: 6. As DNA, the CDR3 is TGTGCCACCAGTGATGGACAGGGAGGGCGTGGCTACACCTTC. It codes for CATSDGQGGRGYTF.

Turning to this clone: At the DNA level, this CDR3 is encoded by other sequences in the same sample as well. The rearrangement uses TRBV5-1 and TRBJ1-1; D possibly corresponds to TRBD1 (5 bases). Germline CDR1 is SGHRS and CDR2 is YFSETQ. Deletions cut 3 bases from V and 1 base from J, with 7 bases between. The CDR3 covers 13 residues. The CDR3 DNA reads as TGCGCCAGCAGCTCGACAGCGAACACTGAAGCTTTCTTT. It codes for CASSSTANTEAFF.

This clone has a single count. The genes are TRBV20-1 and TRBJ2-5; D unclear. The CDR3 extends over 11 amino acids. Between the trimmed V and J ends, which lost 3 bases and 5 bases, there was a span of 7 bases. Germline CDR1 and CDR2: DFQATT and SNEGSKA (reference sequence). CDR3 in DNA: TGCAGTGCTAGGCCCGGGGAGACCCAGTACTTC. It yields the protein CSARPGETQYF.

The rearrangement joins TRBV6-5 to TRBJ1-6; D is possibly TRBD1 (5 bases). Deletions cut 4 bases from V and 2 bases from J, with 6 bases between. The CDR3 contains 14 residues. Germline-derived CDR1 and CDR2 are MNHEY and SVGAGI. The CDR3 spells CASSSGPYNSPLHF. The CDR3 DNA is TGTGCCAGCAGTTCAGGGCCCTATAATTCACCCCTCCACTTT.